These T cell receptor beta chains were read from a single sample in a study of blood T cell repertoires in COVID-19. Using immunoSEQ multiplex PCR, the repertoire was profiled, and TCRdb retains in-frame clones only, with some absent. The data hold about 140,000 clones, with 76% observed a single time. The material sequenced was peripheral blood. These TCRs come from an elderly woman with active or convalescent COVID-19. The CDR3 runs from the conserved cysteine through the conserved F or W. D genes are given only for firm matches.

.,TRBV28,CASSLGREGTEAFF
TRBD1,TRBV5-1,CASSLPGQGDYEQYF
.,TRBV7-7,CASSLGWRGLTYEQYF
TRBD1,TRBV14,CASSQAFGTGSAAFF
TRBD1,TRBV27,CASSFSHPGQGSGYTF
TRBD2,TRBV2,CAIDQTSGERSSYEQYF
TRBD1,TRBV12-3/TRBV12-4,CASRGQFNQPQHF
.,TRBV6-1,CASSDRQETQYF
TRBD1,TRBV6-5,CASSRDRYEQYF
.,TRBV27,CASSPTGYGYTF
TRBD1,TRBV5-1,CASSEDRGSWAEAFF
.,TRBV15,CATSSRNTEAFF
TRBD1,TRBV5-6,CASTGQGVGGPQHF
.,TRBV19,CASSIDDSGLQETQYF
.,TRBV7-2,CASSSMGDFSDTQYF
.,TRBV27,CASSPNRVLGNQPQHF
.,TRBV7-3,CASSLTSDVYNEQFF
.,TRBV18,CASSRQGGVEQFF